This T cell receptor (beta chain) was identified in a study of blood T cell repertoires in COVID-19. Overall study context: Sample material is recorded as cDNA or gDNA derived from T cells, B-cell-depleted T cells, or PBMCs.

Trimming removed 3 bases from V and 9 bases from J; junction bases left unmatched: 9. The CDR3 is made up of 15 amino acids. Germline CDR1 GTSNPN, CDR2 SVGIG (reference sequence). Original handling: It was from reference gene primer amplification that nucleated cell counts were estimated. The protocol was immunoSEQ multiplex PCR, while the TCRdb copy is restricted to in-frame clones and leaves out a portion. V and J calls and clone size are as listed in that table; D and trimming were resolved from the DNA. The sample records 150,000 to 200,000 clones, approximately 90% being singletons. This TCR derives from a human donor in a cohort sampled during active COVID-19. Sample: peripheral blood. The rearrangement links TRBV30 to TRBJ2-6; 9 bases agree with TRBD1. The CDR3 nucleotides are TGTGCCTGGAGGAGTGGGGACAGGGTCGTCAACGTCCTGACTTTC. Translating gives CAWRSGDRVVNVLTF.